This TCR beta chain is from a study of T-cell reconstitution after alpha-beta-depleted transplantation in children listed by TCRdb under 2016. At the level of the whole study: T-cell immune reconstitution after TCRalphabeta/CD19-depleted allogeneic hematopoietic cell transplantation in children was quantitatively tracked in the study by means of TCR repertoire profiling.

This clonotype was detected ten times or more. Its binding antigen is unknown. No much larger clonotype is one base removed from it; base qualities were not supplied. The sample's treatment or condition label is to be understood as: allogeneic hematopoietic cell transplantation with graft depleted of TCRalphabeta T cells and CD19 B cells. TCRalphabeta/CD19-depleted allogeneic hematopoietic cell grafts were given to the transplant recipients, all of whom were children. Library preparation used PCR. The sequencing machine was an Illumina HiSeq 2500. Molecular barcoding was employed in the preparation of TCR libraries, with unique molecular identifiers being used to normalize TCRbeta repertoire quantification. TCRdb applied fastp at Q25 and MiXCR to the public reads, then kept only in-frame beta chains. A single entry per CDR3 protein holds the most common genes and DNA from its merged rows. Recorded for this sample are about 290,000 distinct CDR3 sequences; about 9.5% of them occurred a single time. The ten most abundant clones make up less than 8% of the sample.

The investigation overall reported the following: About two months after transplant, the apparently early recovery of alphabetaT-cell counts reportedly depended on just several hundred clones that had expanded rapidly and came from non-depleted graft cells. In some patients, the high TCRbeta diversity seen at day 60 was put down to recipient T cells and intrathymic progenitors that had survived conditioning. Hyperexpanded clone frequencies declined over subsequent months; after one year, T-cell counts and TCRbeta diversity were mostly attributed to newly produced T cells.

The material was PBMCs, obtained before TCRalphabeta/CD19-depleted stem cell transplant. This sequence was found in a boy younger than two with acute myeloid leukemia, due to receive a stem cell transplant.

The bases are TGTGCCAGCAGTTACACCCTTTGGGGCCGGACGGCCCAGTACTTC. It specifies CASSYTLWGRTAQYF. The sequence is built from TRBV6-5 and TRBJ2-5, and TRBD1 may be the D gene, going by 5 matching bases. Trimming costs V 2 bases and J 9 bases, and their ends lie 19 bases apart. The CDR3, from cysteine to phenylalanine, totals 15 residues. The only DNA kept is the CDR3, 45 bases in frame from the first base. CDR1 and CDR2, per the germline V gene, are MNHEY and SVGAGI.